This T cell receptor (beta chain) was documented in a study of blood T cell repertoires in COVID-19. Produced via immunoSEQ multiplex PCR; TCRdb's table is partial and in-frame only. The sample has around 340,000 clones, approximately 86% seen once. The sequencing input was PBMCs or T cells enriched from blood (not recorded which). This sequence originates from a woman aged 40 to 55 with acute COVID-19.

CDR3 coding DNA: TGTGCCAGCAGCTTCTTCAGCTTGAGGGATCCAGATACGCAGTATTTT. Protein product: CASSFFSLRDPDTQYF. The rearrangement joins TRBV11-2 to TRBJ2-3; a possible D gene is TRBD2 (5 bases). CDR1 and CDR2 (germline): SGHAT, FQNNGV. The CDR3 extends over 16 amino acids. Trimming pared 3 bases from V and 4 bases from J, leaving 17 bases between.